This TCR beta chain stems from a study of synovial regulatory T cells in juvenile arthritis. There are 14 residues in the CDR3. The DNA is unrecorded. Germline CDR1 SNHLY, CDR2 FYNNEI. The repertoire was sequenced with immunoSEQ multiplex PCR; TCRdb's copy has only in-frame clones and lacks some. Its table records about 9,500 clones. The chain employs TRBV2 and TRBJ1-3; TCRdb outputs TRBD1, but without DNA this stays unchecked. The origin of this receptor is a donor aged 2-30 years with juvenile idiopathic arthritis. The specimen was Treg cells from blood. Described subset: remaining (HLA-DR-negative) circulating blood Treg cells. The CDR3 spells CASSYQGARNTIYF.